Below, 2 T cell receptor beta chains from the same sample are listed, as sequenced in a study of regulatory and conventional T cells in RAG deficiency. Produced via immunoSEQ multiplex PCR; TCRdb's table is partial and in-frame only. This sample has roughly 20,000 clones, with approximately 90% found just once. Genomic DNA came from blood regulatory T cells gated CD4+ CD25-high CD127-low. The sample was also linked to a second study, of regulatory T cells. From that study: Amplification used 52 TRBV primers and 13 TRBJ primers.

Sample: Tregs sorted from blood. The receptor set was obtained from a human donor in good health.

The rearrangement links TRBV7-8 to TRBJ1-1; a weak D match, TRBD1 (6 bases). This CDR3 region has 18 residues. CDR1 and CDR2 (germline): SGHVS, FQNEAQ. V was trimmed by 3 bases and J by 1 base, leaving 21 bases between them. For the CDR3, the DNA is TGTGCCAGCAGCTTGAGGATACAAGGGGGGGTAGGGAACACTGAAGCTTTCTTT. It translates to CASSLRIQGGVGNTEAFF.

CDR3 DNA sequence: TGTGCCAGTAGTAGCCGGACTAGCGGACTGGGGTCCTACAATGAGCAGTTCTTC. Its translation is CASSSRTSGLGSYNEQFF. The chain combines TRBV19 with TRBJ2-1, with 10 bases matching TRBD2. CDR3 length equals 18 residues. Trimming took 4 bases from V and 1 from J; bases not matched to a gene: 10. The V gene's germline CDR1 is LNHDA and CDR2 SQIVND (reference sequence). Together with reference TRBV19 and TRBJ2-1, the CDR3 gives the full variable domain: DGGITQSPKYLFRKEGQNVTLSCEQNLNHDAMYWYRQDPGQGLRLIYYSQIVNDFQKGDIAEGYSVSREKKESFPLTVTSAQKNPTAFYLCASSSRTSGLGSYNEQFFGPGTRLTVL.